Listed below are T cell receptor beta chains from one sample, sequenced in a study of CD4 T cells in relation to SARS-CoV-2 and coronaviruses. What these receptors recognize is not known. Sequencing was performed with immunoSEQ multiplex PCR; in TCRdb, only in-frame clones are kept and a portion is missing. Of around 9,800 clones listed, 74% were seen once; the top ten hold approximately 18%. Sequenced: CD4+ T cells from PBMCs, cultured in vitro. Receptors originate from a human donor in good health. Each CDR3 is given with its conserved first and last residue. D genes are given only for firm matches. Clone size is stated in some rows and not others, as once, few, many or a class when expanded.

TGTGCCAGCAGCTTAAATCCGAACACTGAAGCTTTCTTT CASSLNPNTEAFF . TRBJ1-1 . TRBV11-3
TGTGCCAGCAGTTTTCAGAGGGACACTGAAGCTTTCTTT CASSFQRDTEAFF . TRBJ1-1 . TRBV12-3/TRBV12-4
TGTGCCAGTAGTAACTCCCGATGGCAGTACTTC CASSNSRWQYF . TRBJ2-7 . TRBV19
TGCGCCAGCAGCTCGGGACAGGGCCTCACCGGGGAGCTGTTTTTT CASSSGQGLTGELFF . TRBJ2-2 TRBD1 TRBV5-1
TGTGCCAGCAGTGACCTCGGGAGTGGGGTCGGGGAGCTGTTTTTT CASSDLGSGVGELFF few TRBJ2-2 . TRBV2
TGTGCCAGTAGCTCCGGGGGCCTGGAAGAGGGAAACACCATATATTTT CASSSGGLEEGNTIYF . TRBJ1-3 . TRBV19
TGCGCCAGCAGCTGGGACAGGGTAGGCAACGGCTACACCTTC CASSWDRVGNGYTF . TRBJ1-2 TRBD1 TRBV5-1
TGTGCCAGCAGCTTACAGGGGGAAATAGACACCATATATTTT CASSLQGEIDTIYF . TRBJ1-3 TRBD1 TRBV5-5
TGTGCCAGCAGCTTGCTGGGACTAGCGGGACAAGGGACCGGGGAGCTGTTTTTT CASSLLGLAGQGTGELFF few TRBJ2-2 TRBD2 TRBV7-3
TGTGCCAGCAGCCAAGAGACTAGCGGTCGTGCAGATACGCAGTATTTT CASSQETSGRADTQYF . TRBJ2-3 TRBD2 TRBV4-2
TGTGCCAGCAGCCGGGACCCATCTAACTATGGCTACACCTTC CASSRDPSNYGYTF . TRBJ1-2 . TRBV5-4
TGTGCCAGCAGCGAGACCCCCGCAACTAATGAAAAACTGTTTTTT CASSETPATNEKLFF few TRBJ1-4 . TRBV5-5
TGTGCCAGCAGTGAACGGCCGGGGAACACTGAAGCTTTCTTT CASSERPGNTEAFF . TRBJ1-1 . TRBV2
TGCGCCAGCAGCCAAGATTCGAGCAGCTCCTACGAGCAGTACTTC CASSQDSSSSYEQYF . TRBJ2-7 . TRBV4-3
TGTGCCAGCTCACCATTGGGAATGGGGACCGATACGCAGTATTTT CASSPLGMGTDTQYF once TRBJ2-3 . TRBV18
TGTGCCAGCAGTTACGAACAGGGCAGCACAGATACGCAGTATTTT CASSYEQGSTDTQYF . TRBJ2-3 . TRBV6-2/TRBV6-3
TGTGCCAGCAGTTTAGCAGTGAGTTCACCCCTCCACTTT CASSLAVSSPLHF . TRBJ1-6 . TRBV12-3/TRBV12-4
TGTGCCAGCAGCTTGACAGGGGACAATCAGCCCCAGCATTTT CASSLTGDNQPQHF . TRBJ1-5 TRBD1 TRBV11-2
TGTGCCAGCAGCGTAGCCCGAGGGACCGGGGAGCTGTTTTTT CASSVARGTGELFF few TRBJ2-2 . TRBV9
TGTGCCAGCTCTTTGGGGGCTTTAGGAGCCTACGAGCAGTACTTC CASSLGALGAYEQYF . TRBJ2-7 . TRBV6-5
TGTGCCAGTAGGGGACAGGGCGCAGGTACGCAGTATTTT CASRGQGAGTQYF . TRBJ2-3 TRBD1 TRBV2
TGTGCCAGCACCCGGGACAGAGGGAGTTACGAGCAGTACTTC CASTRDRGSYEQYF . TRBJ2-7 TRBD1 TRBV2
TGTGCCAGCAGCTCCCTCGGGGATGTAGCGCCGGCTTTCTTT CASSSLGDVAPAFF few TRBJ1-1 . TRBV5-6
TGTGCCAGTAGTATTCTCGCTCTAGCGGGAGAATCGAATGAGCAGTTCTTC CASSILALAGESNEQFF . TRBJ2-1 TRBD2 TRBV19
TGTGCCATCATTAAAGAGGCAGTCTCTGGAAACACCATATATTTT CAIIKEAVSGNTIYF . TRBJ1-3 . TRBV10-3
TGTGCCAGCAGCTTAGATCCGATGCGGTCTGATGGCTACACCTTC CASSLDPMRSDGYTF . TRBJ1-2 . TRBV7-9
TGTGCCAGCAGCTTCGGACAGGGAGGGGAGACCCAGTACTTC CASSFGQGGETQYF once TRBJ2-5 . TRBV5-6
TGCGCCAGCAGCTTGGTACGACCGGGACTTATAACGGGGCCCGCAACTAATGAAAAACTGTTTTTT CASSLVRPGLITGPATNEKLFF . TRBJ1-4 . TRBV5-1
TGTGCCAGCAGCTTAGAGGGCTCTCGGGGGCAGTTCTTC CASSLEGSRGQFF . TRBJ2-1 . TRBV7-9
TGTGCCAGCATCACGGCGGGTAACGGGGAGCTGTTTTTT CASITAGNGELFF . TRBJ2-2 . TRBV6-5
TGTGCCAGCAGTTTGATGGAGGGAGTGAACACTGAAGCTTTCTTT CASSLMEGVNTEAFF . TRBJ1-1 . TRBV28
TGTGCCAGTGGGGTGACTAGTAATGAGCAGTTCTTC CASGVTSNEQFF . TRBJ2-1 . TRBV2
TGTGCCAGCAGCTGGGATTGGGGAGATACGCAGTATTTT CASSWDWGDTQYF . TRBJ2-3 . TRBV11-2
TGTGCCAGCAGTTGGGACAGGGGTTCCACTGAAGCTTTCTTT CASSWDRGSTEAFF . TRBJ1-1 TRBD1 TRBV6-2/TRBV6-3
TGCAGCGTTTATAGCGGGAGCGTGAATGAGCAGTTCTTC CSVYSGSVNEQFF . TRBJ2-1 TRBD2 TRBV29-1
TGTGCCAGTAGCACGCCCCAATCTGGGGCCAACGTCCTGACTTTC CASSTPQSGANVLTF . TRBJ2-6 . TRBV19
TGTGCCAGCAGCCAAGGGGAGGGCAGGGCCTATAATTCACCCCTCCACTTT CASSQGEGRAYNSPLHF few TRBJ1-6 . TRBV3-1/TRBV3-2
TGCGCCAGCAGCCAAGAGAGTAATCGGCATGAGCAGTTCTTC CASSQESNRHEQFF . TRBJ2-1 . TRBV4-3
TGTGCCAGCAGCACTACAGGGGGGCTTGGCTACACCTTC CASSTTGGLGYTF . TRBJ1-2 TRBD1 TRBV7-2
TGCAGCGTTGAAGAGGGCGGAGGAGGGGGAGAGACCCAGTACTTC CSVEEGGGGGETQYF . TRBJ2-5 . TRBV29-1